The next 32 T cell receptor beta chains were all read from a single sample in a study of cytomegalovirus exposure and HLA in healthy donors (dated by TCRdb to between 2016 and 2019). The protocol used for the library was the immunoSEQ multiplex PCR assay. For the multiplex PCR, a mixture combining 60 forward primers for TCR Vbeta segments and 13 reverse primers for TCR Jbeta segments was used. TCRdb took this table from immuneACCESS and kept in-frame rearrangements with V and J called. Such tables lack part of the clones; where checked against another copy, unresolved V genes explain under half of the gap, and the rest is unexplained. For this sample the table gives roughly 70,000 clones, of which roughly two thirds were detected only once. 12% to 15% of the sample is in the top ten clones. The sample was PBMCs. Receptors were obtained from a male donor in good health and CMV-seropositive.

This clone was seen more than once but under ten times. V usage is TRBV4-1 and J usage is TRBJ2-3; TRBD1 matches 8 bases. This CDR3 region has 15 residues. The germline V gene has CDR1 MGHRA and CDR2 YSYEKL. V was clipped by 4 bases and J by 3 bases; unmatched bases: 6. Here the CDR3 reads CASSPLDRGTDTQYF. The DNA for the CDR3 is TGCGCCAGCAGCCCCCTAGACAGGGGAACAGATACGCAGTATTTT.

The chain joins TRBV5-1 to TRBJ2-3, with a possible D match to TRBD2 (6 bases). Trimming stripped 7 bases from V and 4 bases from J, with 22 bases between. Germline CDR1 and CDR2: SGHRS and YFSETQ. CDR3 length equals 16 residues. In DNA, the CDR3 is TGCGCCAGCGGAAGCCGGGACTCAGGAGGGGCAGATACGCAGTATTTT. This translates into CASGSRDSGGADTQYF.

CDR3 in DNA: TGCGCCAGCAGCTTGGTACAGGGGGCTAACACCGGGGAGCTGTTTTTT. Amino acid sequence: CASSLVQGANTGELFF. The chain employs TRBV5-1 and TRBJ2-2; 9 nucleotides align to TRBD1. V lost 0 bases to trimming and J lost 2 bases; unmatched junction nucleotides: 2. The V gene's germline CDR1 is SGHRS and CDR2 YFSETQ. The CDR3 is 16 residues long.

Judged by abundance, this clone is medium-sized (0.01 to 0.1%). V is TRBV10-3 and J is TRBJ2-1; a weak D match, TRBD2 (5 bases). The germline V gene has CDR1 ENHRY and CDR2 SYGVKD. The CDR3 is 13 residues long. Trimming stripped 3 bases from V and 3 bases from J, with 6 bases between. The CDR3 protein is CAISETSYNEQFF. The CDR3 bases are TGTGCCATCAGTGAAACTAGCTACAATGAGCAGTTCTTC.

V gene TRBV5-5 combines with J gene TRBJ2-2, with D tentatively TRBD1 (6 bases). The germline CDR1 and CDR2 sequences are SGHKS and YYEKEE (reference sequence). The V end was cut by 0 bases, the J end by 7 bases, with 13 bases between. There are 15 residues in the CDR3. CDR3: CASSLDPGAIGELFF. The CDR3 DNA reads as TGTGCCAGCAGCTTGGACCCAGGGGCTATCGGGGAGCTGTTTTTT.

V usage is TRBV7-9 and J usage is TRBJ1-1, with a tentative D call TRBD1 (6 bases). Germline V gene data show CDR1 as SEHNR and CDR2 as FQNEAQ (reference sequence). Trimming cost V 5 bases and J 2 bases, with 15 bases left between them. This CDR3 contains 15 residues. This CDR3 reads CASSPTGTTNTEAFF. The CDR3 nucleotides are TGTGCCAGCAGCCCCACCGGGACAACAAACACTGAAGCTTTCTTT. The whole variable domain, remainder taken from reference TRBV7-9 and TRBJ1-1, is DTGVSQNPRHKITKRGQNVTFRCDPISEHNRLYWYRQTLGQGPEFLTYFQNEAQLEKSRLLSDRFSAERPKGSFSTLEIQRTEQGDSAMYLCASSPTGTTNTEAFFGQGTRLTVV.

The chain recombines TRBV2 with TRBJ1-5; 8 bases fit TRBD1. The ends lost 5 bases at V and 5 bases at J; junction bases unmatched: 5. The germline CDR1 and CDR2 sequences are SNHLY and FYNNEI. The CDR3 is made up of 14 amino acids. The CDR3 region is CASSTTGDDQPQHF. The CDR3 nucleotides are TGTGCCAGCAGTACGACAGGGGACGATCAGCCCCAGCATTTT.

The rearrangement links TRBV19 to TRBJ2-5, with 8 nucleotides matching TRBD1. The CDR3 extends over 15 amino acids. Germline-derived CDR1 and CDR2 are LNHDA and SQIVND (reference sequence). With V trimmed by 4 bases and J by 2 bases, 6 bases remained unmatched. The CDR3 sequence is CASSNRQGPQETQYF. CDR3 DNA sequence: TGTGCCAGTAGTAATCGACAGGGGCCACAAGAGACCCAGTACTTC.

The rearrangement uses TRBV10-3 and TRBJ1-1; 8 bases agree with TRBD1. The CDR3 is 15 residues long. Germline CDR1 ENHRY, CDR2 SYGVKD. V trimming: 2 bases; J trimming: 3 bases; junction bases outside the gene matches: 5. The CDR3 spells CAISEGQGGHTEAFF. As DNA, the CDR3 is TGTGCCATCAGTGAGGGACAGGGAGGACACACTGAAGCTTTCTTT.

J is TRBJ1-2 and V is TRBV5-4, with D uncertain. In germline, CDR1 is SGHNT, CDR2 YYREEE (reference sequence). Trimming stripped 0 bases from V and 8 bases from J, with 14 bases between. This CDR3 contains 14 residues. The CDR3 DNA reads TGTGCCAGCAGCTTGGAAGATAGCGGAGGAGGCTACACCTTC. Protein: CASSLEDSGGGYTF. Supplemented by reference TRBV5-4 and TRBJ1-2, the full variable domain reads ETGVTQSPTHLIKTRGQQVTLRCSSQSGHNTVSWYQQALGQGPQFIFQYYREEENGRGNFPPRFSGLQFPNYSSELNVNALELDDSALYLCASSLEDSGGGYTFGSGTRLTVV.

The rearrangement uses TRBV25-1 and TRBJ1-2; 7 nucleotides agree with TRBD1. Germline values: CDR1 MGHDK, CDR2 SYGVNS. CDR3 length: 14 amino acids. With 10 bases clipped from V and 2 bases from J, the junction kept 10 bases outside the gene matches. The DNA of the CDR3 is TGTGCCACCGATCCGGGACAGCAAAACTATGGCTACACCTTC. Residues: CATDPGQQNYGYTF.

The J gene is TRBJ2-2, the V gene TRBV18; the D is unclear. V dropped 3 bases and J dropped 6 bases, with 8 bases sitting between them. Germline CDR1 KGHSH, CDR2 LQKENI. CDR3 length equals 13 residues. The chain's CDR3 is CASSPFEAGELFF. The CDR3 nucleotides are TGTGCCAGCTCACCTTTTGAGGCCGGGGAGCTGTTTTTT. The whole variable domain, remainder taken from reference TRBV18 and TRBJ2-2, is NAGVMQNPRHLVRRRGQEARLRCSPMKGHSHVYWYRQLPEEGLKFMVYLQKENIIDESGMPKERFSAEFPKEGPSILRIQQVVRGDSAAYFCASSPFEAGELFFGEGSRLTVL.

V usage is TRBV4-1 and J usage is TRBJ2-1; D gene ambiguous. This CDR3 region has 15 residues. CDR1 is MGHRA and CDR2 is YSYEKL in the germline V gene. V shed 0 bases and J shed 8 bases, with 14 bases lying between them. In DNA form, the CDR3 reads TGCGCCAGCAGCCAAGATCCGAGTTTTTTAGATGAGCAGTTCTTC. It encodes CASSQDPSFLDEQFF.

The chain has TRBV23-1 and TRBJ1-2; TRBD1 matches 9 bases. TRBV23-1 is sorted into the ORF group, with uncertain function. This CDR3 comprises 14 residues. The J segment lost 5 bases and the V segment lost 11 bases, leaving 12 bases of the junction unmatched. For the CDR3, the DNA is TGCGCCGGTCCCACGGGACAGGGCTGGTATGGCTACACCTTC. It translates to CAGPTGQGWYGYTF.

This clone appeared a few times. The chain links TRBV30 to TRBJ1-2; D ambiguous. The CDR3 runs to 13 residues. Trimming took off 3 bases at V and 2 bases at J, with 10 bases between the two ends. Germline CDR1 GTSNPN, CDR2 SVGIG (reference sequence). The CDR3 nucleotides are TGTGCCTGGAGATGGGAGGCGAACTATGGCTACACCTTC. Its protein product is CAWRWEANYGYTF.

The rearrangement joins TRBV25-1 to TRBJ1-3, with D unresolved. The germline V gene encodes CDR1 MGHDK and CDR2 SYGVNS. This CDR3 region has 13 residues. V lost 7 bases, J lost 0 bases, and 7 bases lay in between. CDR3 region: CASNGLSGNTIYF. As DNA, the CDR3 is TGTGCCAGCAATGGACTCTCTGGAAACACCATATATTTT. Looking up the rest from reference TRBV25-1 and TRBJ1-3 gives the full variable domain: EADIYQTPRYLVIGTGKKITLECSQTMGHDKMYWYQQDPGMELHLIHYSYGVNSTEKGDLSSESTVSRIRTEHFPLTLESARPSHTSQYLCASNGLSGNTIYFGEGSWLTVV.

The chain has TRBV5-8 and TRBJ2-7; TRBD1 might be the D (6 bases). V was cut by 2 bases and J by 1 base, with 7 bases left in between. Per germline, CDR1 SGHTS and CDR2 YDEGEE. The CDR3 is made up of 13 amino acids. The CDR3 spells CASSLGQSYEQYF. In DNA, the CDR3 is TGTGCCAGCAGCTTAGGACAGTCCTACGAGCAGTACTTC.

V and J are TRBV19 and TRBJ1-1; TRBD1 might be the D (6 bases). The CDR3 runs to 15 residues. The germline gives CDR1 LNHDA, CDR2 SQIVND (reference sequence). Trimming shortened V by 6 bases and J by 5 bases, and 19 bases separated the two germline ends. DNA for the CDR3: TGTGCCAGTAGCTCCGGGACAATTCTACTTACTGAAGCTTTCTTT. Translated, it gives CASSSGTILLTEAFF. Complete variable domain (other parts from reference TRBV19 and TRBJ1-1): DGGITQSPKYLFRKEGQNVTLSCEQNLNHDAMYWYRQDPGQGLRLIYYSQIVNDFQKGDIAEGYSVSREKKESFPLTVTSAQKNPTAFYLCASSSGTILLTEAFFGQGTRLTVV.

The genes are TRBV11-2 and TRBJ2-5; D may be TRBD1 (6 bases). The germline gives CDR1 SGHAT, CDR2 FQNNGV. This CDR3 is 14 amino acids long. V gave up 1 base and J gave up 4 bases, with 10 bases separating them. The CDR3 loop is CASSLAVGGETQYF. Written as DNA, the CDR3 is TGTGCCAGCAGCTTAGCCGTAGGGGGAGAGACCCAGTACTTC.

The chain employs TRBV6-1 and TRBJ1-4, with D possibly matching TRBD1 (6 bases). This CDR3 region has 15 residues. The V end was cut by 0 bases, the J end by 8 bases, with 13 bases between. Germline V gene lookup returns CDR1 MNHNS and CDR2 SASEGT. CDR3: CASSEAWNREEKLFF. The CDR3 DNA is TGTGCCAGCAGTGAAGCTTGGAACAGGGAAGAAAAACTGTTTTTT.

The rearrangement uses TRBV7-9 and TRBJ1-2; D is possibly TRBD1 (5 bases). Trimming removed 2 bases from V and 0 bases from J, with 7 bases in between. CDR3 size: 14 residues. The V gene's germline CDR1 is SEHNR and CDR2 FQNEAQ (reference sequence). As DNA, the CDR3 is TGTGCCAGCAGCTTATTAGGGGCTAACTATGGCTACACCTTC. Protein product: CASSLLGANYGYTF.

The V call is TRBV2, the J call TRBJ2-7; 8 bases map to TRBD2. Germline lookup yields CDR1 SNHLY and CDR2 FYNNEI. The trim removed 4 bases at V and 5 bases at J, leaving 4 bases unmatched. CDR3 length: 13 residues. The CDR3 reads CASSVVAGNEQYF. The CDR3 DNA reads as TGTGCCAGCAGTGTTGTAGCGGGAAACGAGCAGTACTTC. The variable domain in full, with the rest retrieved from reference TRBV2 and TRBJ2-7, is EPEVTQTPSHQVTQMGQEVILRCVPISNHLYFYWYRQILGQKVEFLVSFYNNEISEKSEIFDDQFSVERPDGSNFTLKIRSTKLEDSAMYFCASSVVAGNEQYFGPGTRLTVT.

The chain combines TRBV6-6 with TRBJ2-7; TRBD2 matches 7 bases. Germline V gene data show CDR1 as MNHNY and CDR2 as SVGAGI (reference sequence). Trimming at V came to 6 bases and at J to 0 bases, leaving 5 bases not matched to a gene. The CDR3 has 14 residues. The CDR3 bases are TGTGCCAGCAGGAACCAGCGGGGCTCCTACGAGCAGTACTTC. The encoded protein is CASRNQRGSYEQYF.

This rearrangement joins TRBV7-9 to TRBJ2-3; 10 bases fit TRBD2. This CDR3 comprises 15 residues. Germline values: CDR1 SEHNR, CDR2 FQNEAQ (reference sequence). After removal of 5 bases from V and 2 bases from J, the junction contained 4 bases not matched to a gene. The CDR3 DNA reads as TGTGCCAGCAGCGAGGGGACTAGCGCCACAGATACGCAGTATTTT. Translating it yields CASSEGTSATDTQYF.

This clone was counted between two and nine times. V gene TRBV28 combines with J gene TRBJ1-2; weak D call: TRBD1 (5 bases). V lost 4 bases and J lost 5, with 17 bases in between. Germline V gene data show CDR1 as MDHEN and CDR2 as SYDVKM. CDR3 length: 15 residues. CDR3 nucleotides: TGTGCCAGCAGTTCCCCTTTCGGGGGTACGTATGGCTACACCTTC. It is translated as CASSSPFGGTYGYTF.

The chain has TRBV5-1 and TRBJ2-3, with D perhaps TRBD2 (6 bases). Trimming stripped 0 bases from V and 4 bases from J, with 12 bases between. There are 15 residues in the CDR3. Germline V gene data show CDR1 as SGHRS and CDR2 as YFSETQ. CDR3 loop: CASSLEGGLADTQYF. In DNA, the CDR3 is TGCGCCAGCAGCTTGGAAGGAGGGCTGGCAGATACGCAGTATTTT.

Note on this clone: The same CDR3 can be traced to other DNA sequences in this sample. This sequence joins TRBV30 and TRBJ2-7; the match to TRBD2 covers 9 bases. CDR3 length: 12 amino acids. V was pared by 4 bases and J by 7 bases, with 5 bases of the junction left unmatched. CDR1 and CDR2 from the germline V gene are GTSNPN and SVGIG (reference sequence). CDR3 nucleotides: TGTGCCTGGACGGGACTAGCATTTGAGCAGTACTTC. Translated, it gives CAWTGLAFEQYF. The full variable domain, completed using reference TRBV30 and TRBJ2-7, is SQTIHQWPATLVQPVGSPLSLECTVEGTSNPNLYWYRQAAGRGLQLLFYSVGIGQISSEVPQNLSASRPQDRQFILSSKKLLLSDSGFYLCAWTGLAFEQYFGPGTRLTVT.

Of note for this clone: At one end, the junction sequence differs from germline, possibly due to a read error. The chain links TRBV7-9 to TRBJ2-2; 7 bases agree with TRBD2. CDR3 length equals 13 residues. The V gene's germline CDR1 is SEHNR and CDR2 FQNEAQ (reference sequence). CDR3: CGGSGANTGELFF. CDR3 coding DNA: TGCGGGGGGTCTGGGGCAAACACCGGGGAGCTGTTTTTT.

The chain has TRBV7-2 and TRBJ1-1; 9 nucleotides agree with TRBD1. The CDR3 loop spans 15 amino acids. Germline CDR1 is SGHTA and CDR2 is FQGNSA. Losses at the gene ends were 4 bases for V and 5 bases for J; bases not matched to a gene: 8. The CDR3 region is CASSYSGQGKTEAFF. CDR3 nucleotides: TGTGCCAGCAGCTATAGCGGACAGGGGAAAACTGAAGCTTTCTTT.

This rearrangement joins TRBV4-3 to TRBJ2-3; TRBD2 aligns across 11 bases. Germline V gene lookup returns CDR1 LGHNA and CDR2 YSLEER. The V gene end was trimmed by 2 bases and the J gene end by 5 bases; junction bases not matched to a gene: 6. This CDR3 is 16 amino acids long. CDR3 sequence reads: CASSQPSGGLVDTQYF. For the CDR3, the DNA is TGCGCCAGCAGCCAACCTAGCGGGGGGTTGGTAGATACGCAGTATTTT.

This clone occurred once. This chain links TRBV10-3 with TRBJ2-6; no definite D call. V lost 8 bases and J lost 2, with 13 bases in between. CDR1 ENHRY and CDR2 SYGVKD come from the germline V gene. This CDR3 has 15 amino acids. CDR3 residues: CAIFGGATGANVLTF. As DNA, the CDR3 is TGTGCCATCTTTGGCGGTGCAACTGGGGCCAACGTCCTGACTTTC.

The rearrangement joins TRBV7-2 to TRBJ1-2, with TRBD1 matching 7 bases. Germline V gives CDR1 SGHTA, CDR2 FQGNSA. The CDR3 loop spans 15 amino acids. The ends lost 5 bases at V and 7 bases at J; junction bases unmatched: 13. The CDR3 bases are TGTGCCAGCAGCCCGGTGACAGGGCCTAGGGGTGGCTACACCTTC. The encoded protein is CASSPVTGPRGGYTF.